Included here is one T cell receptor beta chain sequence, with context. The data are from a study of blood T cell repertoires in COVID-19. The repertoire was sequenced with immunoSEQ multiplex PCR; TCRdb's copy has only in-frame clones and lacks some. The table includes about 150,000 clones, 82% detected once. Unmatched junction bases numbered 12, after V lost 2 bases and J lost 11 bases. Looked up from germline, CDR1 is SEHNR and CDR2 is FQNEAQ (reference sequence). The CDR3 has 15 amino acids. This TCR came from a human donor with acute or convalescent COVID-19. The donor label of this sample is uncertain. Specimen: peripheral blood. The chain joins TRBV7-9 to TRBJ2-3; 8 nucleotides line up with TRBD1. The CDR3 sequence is CASSLRGQGARGQYF. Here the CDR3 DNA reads TGTGCCAGCAGCTTAAGAGGTCAGGGGGCAAGGGGGCAGTATTTT.